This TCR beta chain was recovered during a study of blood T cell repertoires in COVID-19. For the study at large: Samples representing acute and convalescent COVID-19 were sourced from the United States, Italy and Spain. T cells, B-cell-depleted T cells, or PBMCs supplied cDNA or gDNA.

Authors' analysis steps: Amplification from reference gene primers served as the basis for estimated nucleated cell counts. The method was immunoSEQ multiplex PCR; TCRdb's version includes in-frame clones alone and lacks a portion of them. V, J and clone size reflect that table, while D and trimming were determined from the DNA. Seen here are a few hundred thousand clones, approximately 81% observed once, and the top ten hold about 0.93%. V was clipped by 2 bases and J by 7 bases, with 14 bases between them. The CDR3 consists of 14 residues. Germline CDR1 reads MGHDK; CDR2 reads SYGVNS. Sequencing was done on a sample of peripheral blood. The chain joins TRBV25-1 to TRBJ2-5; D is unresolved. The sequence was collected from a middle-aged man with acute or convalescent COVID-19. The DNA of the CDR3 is TGTGCCAGCAGTGAAACCCCCACAAGAGGGACCCAGTACTTC. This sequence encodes CASSETPTRGTQYF.